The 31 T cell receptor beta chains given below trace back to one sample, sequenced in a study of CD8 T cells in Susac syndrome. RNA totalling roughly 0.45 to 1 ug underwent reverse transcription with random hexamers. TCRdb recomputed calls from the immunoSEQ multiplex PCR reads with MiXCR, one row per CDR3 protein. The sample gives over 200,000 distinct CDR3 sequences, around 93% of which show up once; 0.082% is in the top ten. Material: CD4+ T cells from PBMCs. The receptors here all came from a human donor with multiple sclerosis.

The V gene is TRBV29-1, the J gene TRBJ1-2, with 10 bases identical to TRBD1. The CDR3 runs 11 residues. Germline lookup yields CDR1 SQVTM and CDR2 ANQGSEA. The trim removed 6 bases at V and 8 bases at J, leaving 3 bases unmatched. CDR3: CSVETGGGYTF. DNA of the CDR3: TGCAGCGTCGAGACAGGGGGCGGCTACACCTTC. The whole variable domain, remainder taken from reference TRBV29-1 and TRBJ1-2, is SAVISQKPSRDICQRGTSLTIQCQVDSQVTMMFWYRQQPGQSLTLIATANQGSEATYESGFVIDKFPISRPNLTFSTLTVSNMSPEDSSIYLCSVETGGGYTFGSGTRLTVV.

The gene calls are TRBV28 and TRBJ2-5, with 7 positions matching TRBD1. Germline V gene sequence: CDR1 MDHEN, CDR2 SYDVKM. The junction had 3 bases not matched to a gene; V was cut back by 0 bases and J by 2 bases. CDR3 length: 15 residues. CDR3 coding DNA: TGTGCCAGCAGTTTATGGGGACAGCAACAAGAGACCCAGTACTTC. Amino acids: CASSLWGQQQETQYF.

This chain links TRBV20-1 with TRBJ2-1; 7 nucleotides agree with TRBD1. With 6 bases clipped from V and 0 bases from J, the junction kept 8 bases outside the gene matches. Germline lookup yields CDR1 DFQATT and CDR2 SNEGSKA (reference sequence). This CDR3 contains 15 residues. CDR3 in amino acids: CSAGPGDSSYNEQFF. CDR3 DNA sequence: TGCAGTGCGGGCCCCGGGGACAGCTCCTACAATGAGCAGTTCTTC.

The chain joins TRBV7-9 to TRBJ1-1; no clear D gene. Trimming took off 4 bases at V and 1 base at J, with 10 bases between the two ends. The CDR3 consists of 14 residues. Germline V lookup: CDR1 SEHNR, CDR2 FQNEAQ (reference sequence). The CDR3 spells CASSSTGQNTEAFF. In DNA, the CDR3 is TGTGCCAGCAGCTCAACGGGCCAGAACACTGAAGCTTTCTTT.

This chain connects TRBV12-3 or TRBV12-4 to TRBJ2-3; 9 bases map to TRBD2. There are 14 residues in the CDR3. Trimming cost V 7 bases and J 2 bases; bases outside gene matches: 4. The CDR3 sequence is CASKAGGYTDTQYF. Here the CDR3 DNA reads TGTGCCAGCAAAGCGGGGGGTTACACAGATACGCAGTATTTT.

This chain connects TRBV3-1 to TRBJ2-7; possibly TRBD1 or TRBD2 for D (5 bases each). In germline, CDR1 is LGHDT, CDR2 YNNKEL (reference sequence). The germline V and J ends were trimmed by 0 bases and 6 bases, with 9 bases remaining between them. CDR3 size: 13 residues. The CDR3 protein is CASSQDQGAEQYV. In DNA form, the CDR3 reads TGTGCCAGCAGCCAAGATCAGGGAGCCGAGCAGTACGTC.

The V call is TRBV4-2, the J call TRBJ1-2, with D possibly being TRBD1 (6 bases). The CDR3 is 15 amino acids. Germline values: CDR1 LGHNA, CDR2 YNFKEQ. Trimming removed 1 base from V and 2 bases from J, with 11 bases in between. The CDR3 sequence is CASSQGTDINYGYTF. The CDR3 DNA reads TGTGCCAGCAGCCAAGGGACAGATATAAACTATGGCTACACCTTC.

The CDR3 sequence is CASSMTVGNQPQHF. Written as DNA, the CDR3 is TGTGCCAGCAGCATGACAGTGGGCAATCAGCCCCAGCATTTT. The rearrangement joins TRBV12-3 or TRBV12-4 to TRBJ1-5, with a weak D call TRBD1 (5 bases). The CDR3 consists of 14 residues. V was shortened by 6 bases and J by 2 bases, with 11 bases between the two germline ends.

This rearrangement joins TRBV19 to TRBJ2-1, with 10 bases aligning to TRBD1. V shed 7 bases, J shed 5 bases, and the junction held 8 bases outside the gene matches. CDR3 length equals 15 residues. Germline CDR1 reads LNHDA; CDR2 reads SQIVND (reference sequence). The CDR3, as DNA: TGTGCCAGTAAAATGACAGGGGGCTTTAACAATGAGCAGTTCTTC. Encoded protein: CASKMTGGFNNEQFF.

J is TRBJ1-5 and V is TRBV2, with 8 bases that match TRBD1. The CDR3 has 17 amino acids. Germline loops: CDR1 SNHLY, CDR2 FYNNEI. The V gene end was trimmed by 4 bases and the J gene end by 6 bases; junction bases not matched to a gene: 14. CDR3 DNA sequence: TGTGCCAGCAGTGCAAGTACAGGGACAGGTTCCAGTCAGCCCCAGCATTTT. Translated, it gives CASSASTGTGSSQPQHF.

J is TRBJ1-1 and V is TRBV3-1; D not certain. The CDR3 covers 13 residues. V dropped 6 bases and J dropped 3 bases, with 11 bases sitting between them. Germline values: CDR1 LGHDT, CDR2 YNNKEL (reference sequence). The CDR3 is CASSPPSHTEAFF. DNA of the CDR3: TGTGCCAGCAGTCCGCCCTCCCACACTGAAGCTTTCTTT.

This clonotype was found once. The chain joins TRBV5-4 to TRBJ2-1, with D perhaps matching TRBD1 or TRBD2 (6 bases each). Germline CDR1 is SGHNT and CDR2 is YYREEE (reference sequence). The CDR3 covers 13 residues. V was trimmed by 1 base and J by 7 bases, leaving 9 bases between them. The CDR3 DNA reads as TGTGCCAGCAGCTTGTGGGGGGCTAATGAGCAGTTCTTC. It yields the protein CASSLWGANEQFF.

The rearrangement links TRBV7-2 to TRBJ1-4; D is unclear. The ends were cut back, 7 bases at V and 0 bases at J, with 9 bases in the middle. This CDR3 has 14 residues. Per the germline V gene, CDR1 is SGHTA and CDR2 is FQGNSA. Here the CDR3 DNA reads TGTGCCAGCACCCTGTATGCAACTAATGAAAAACTGTTTTTT. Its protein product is CASTLYATNEKLFF. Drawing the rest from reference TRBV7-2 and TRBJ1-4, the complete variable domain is GAGVSQSPSNKVTEKGKDVELRCDPISGHTALYWYRQSLGQGLEFLIYFQGNSAPDKSGLPSDRFSAERTGGSVSTLTIQRTQQEDSAVYLCASTLYATNEKLFFGSGTQLSVL.

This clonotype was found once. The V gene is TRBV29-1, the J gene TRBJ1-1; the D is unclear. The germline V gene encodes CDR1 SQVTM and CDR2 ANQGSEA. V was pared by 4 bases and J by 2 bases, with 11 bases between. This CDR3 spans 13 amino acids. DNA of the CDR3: TGCAGCGTTGGGTCGGGCTTAAACACTGAAGCTTTCTTT. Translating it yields CSVGSGLNTEAFF.

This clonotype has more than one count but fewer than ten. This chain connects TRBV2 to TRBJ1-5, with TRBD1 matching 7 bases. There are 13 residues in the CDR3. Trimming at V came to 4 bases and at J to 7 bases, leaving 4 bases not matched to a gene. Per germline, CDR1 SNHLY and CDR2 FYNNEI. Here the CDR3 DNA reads TGTGCCAGCAGTGGGACAGGTACACAGCCCCAGCATTTT. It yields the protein CASSGTGTQPQHF.

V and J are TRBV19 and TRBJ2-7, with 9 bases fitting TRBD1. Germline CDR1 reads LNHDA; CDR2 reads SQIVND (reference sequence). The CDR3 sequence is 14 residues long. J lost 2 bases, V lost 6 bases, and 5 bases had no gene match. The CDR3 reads CASRNGQGTYEQYF. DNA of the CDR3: TGTGCCAGTAGAAATGGACAGGGGACCTACGAGCAGTACTTC.

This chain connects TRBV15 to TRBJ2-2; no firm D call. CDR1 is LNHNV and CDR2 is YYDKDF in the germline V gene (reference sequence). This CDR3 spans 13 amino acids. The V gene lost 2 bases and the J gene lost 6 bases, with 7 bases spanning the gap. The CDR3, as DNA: TGTGCCACCAGCAGATTCTCAGCCGGGGAGCTGTTTTTT. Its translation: CATSRFSAGELFF.

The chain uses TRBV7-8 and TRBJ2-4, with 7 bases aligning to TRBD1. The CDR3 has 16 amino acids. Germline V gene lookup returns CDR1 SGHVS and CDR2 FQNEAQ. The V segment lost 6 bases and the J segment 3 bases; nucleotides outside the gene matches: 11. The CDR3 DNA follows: TGTGCCAGCAGTTCCCCGGCGACAGGGTTCAAAAACATTCAGTACTTC. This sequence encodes CASSSPATGFKNIQYF.

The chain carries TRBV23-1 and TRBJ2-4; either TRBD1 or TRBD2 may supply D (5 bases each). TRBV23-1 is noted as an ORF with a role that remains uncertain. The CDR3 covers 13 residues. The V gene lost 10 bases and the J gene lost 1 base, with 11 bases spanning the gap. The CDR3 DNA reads TGCGCCACCTCGGGGCCCGCCAAAAACATTCAGTACTTC. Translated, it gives CATSGPAKNIQYF.

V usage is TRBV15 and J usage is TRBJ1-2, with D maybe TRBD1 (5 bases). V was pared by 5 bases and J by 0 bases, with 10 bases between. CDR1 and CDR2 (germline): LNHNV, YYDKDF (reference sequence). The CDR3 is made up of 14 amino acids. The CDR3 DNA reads TGTGCCACCAGCCTAGCCAGGGCTAACTATGGCTACACCTTC. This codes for CATSLARANYGYTF.

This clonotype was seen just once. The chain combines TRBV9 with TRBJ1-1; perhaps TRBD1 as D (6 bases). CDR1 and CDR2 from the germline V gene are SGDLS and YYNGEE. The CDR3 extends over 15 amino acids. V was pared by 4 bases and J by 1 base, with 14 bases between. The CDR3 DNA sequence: TGTGCCAGCAGCCTCTTTGGAGGGGGGAACACTGAAGCTTTCTTT. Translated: CASSLFGGGNTEAFF. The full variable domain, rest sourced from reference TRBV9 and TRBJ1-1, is DSGVTQTPKHLITATGQRVTLRCSPRSGDLSVYWYQQSLDQGLQFLIQYYNGEERAKGNILERFSAQQFPDLHSELNLSSLELGDSALYFCASSLFGGGNTEAFFGQGTRLTVV.

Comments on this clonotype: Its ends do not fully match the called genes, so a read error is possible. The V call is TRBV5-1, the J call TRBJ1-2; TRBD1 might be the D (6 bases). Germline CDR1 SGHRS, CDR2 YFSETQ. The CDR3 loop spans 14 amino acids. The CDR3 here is CATSEGGREYGYTF. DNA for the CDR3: TGCGCCACCAGCGAGGGGGGAAGGGAATATGGCTACACCTTC.

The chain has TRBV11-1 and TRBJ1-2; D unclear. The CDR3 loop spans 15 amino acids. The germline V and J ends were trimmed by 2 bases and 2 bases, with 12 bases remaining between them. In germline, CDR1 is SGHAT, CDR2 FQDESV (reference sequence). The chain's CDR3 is CASSLTPAANYGYTF. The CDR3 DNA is TGTGCCAGCAGCTTAACCCCGGCGGCCAACTATGGCTACACCTTC.

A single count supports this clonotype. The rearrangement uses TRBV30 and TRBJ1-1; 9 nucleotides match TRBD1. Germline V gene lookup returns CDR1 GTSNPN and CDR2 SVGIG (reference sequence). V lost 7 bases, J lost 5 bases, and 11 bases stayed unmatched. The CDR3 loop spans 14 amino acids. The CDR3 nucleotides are TGTGCCTCCCACTCTGGGACAGGGCGAACTGAAGCTTTCTTT. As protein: CASHSGTGRTEAFF.

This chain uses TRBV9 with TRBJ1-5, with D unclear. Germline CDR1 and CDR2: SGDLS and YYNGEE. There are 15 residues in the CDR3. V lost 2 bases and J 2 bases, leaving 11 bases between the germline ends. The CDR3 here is CASSVGGDGNQPQHF. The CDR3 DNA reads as TGTGCCAGCAGCGTCGGTGGGGATGGCAATCAGCCCCAGCATTTT.

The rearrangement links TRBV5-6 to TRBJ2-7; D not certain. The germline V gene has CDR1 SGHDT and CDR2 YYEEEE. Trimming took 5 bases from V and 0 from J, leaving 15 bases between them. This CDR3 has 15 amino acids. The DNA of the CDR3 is TGTGCCAGCAGTAAACGACAATCTCCCTCCTACGAGCAGTACGTC. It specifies CASSKRQSPSYEQYV.

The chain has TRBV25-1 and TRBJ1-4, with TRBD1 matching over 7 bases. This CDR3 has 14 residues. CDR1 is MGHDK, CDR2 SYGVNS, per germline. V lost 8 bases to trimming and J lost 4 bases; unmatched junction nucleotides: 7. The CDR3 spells CASARQGYNEKLFF. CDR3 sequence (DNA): TGTGCCAGCGCAAGACAGGGCTATAATGAAAAACTGTTTTTT.

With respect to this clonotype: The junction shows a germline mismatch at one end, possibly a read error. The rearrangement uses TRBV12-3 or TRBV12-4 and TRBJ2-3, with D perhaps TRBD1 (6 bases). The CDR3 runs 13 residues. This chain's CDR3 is CASNRDTTYTQYF. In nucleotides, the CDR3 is TGTGCCAGCAACCGGGACACCACATATACGCAGTATTTT.

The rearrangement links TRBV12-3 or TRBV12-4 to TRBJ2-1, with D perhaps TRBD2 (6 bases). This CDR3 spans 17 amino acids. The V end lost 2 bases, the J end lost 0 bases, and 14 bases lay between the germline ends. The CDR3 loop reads CASSLRRGGVSYNEQFF. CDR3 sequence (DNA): TGTGCCAGCAGTTTAAGGAGGGGTGGGGTCTCCTACAATGAGCAGTTCTTC.

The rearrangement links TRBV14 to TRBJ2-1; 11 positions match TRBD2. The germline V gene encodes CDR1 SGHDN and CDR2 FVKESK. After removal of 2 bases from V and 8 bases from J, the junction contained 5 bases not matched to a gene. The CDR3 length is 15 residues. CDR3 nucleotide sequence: TGTGCCAGCAGCCAACTTCTAGCGGGGGGCTATGAGCAGTTCTTC. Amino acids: CASSQLLAGGYEQFF.

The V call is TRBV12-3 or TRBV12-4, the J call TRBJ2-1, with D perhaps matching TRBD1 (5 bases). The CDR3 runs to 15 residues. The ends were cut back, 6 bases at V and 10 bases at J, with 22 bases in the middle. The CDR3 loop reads CASSPLGQTSGEQFF. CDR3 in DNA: TGTGCCAGCAGCCCCCTGGGGCAGACCTCTGGAGAGCAGTTCTTC.